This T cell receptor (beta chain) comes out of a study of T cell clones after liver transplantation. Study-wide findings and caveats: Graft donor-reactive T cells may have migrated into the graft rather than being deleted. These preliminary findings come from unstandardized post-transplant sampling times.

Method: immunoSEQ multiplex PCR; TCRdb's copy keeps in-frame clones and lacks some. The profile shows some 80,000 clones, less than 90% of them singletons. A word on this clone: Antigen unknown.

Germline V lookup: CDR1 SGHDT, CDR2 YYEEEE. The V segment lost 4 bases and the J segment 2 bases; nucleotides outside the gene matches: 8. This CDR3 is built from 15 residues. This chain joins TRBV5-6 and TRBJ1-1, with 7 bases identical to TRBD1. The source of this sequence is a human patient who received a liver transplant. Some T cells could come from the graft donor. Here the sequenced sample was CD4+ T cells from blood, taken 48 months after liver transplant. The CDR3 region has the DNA TGTGCCAGCAGCGGCGACCCAGGGGGTAACACTGAAGCTTTCTTT. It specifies CASSGDPGGNTEAFF.